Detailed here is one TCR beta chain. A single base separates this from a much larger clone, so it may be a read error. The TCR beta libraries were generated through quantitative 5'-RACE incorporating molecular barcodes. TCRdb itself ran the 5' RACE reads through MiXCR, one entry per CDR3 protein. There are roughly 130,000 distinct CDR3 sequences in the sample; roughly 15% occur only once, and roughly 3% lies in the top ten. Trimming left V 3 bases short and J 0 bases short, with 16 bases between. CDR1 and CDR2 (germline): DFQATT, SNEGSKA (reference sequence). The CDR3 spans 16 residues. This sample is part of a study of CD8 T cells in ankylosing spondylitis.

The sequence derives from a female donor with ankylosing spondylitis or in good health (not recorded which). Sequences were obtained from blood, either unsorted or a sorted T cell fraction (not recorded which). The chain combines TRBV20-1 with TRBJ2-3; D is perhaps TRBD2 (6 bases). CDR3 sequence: CSASAPGGTSTDTQYF. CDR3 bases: TGCAGTGCTAGCGCACCTGGGGGGACTAGCACAGATACGCAGTATTTT.